Sequencing of this T cell receptor (beta chain) was carried out in a study of cytomegalovirus exposure and HLA in healthy donors. Across the whole study: Around 190 million T cells yielded 100 million to 130 million unique TCR beta sequences, as an earlier analysis found. General study findings and limits: The study put 150 to 200 TCR beta chains on its list as cytomegalovirus-associated.

On this clone itself: Its target is not known.

Donors in the study were healthy people who gave bone marrow. It was with 60 Vbeta and 13 Jbeta primers that the PCR ran. Sequencing used immunoSEQ multiplex PCR; TCRdb keeps in-frame clones, though not all of them. The sample has 200,000 to 250,000 clones, and its top ten clones hold approximately 0.98%. The source of this sequence is a woman between 25 and 40 years old in good health and CMV-seropositive. Sequencing was performed on PBMCs.

The CDR3 nucleotides are TGCGCCAGCAGCTTTACCGGGACTAGCGGGGGGTATGAGACCCAGTACTTC. Protein product: CASSFTGTSGGYETQYF. The chain links TRBV5-1 to TRBJ2-5; 15 bases line up with TRBD2. The CDR3 is made up of 17 amino acids. Germline V CDR1 and CDR2: SGHRS, YFSETQ. The ends lost 2 bases at V and 5 bases at J; junction bases unmatched: 7.